Reported below is one TCR beta chain. Its antigen remains unidentified. TCRdb's copy holds only in-frame clones and misses some; the assay was immunoSEQ multiplex PCR. This sample yields 150,000 or so clones, of which less than 95% are seen a single time; 0.6% to 0.7% belongs to the top ten. The data were taken from a study of T cell responses to AZD1222 COVID-19 vaccine. Study-wide background: Second-dose timings of about 4 or about 12 weeks were pooled. Study-level results: CD4 TCRs linked to vaccination spanned spike, dominating at 160-218 and 743-854. Spike-specific TCR breadth and depth grew following two AZD1222 doses. Repertoires were obtained only post-peak T cell response.

CDR1 and CDR2 from the germline V gene are SNHLY and FYNNEI. The V gene lost 7 bases and the J gene lost 6 bases, with 6 bases spanning the gap. This CDR3 region has 10 residues. The sequenced sample was peripheral blood, obtained on day 0 of AZD1222 vaccination. The genes are TRBV2 and TRBJ1-2; D remains unclear. The receptor was derived from an adult in good health. The CDR3 sequence is CASKTDGYTF. The DNA of the CDR3 is TGTGCCAGCAAGACGGATGGCTACACCTTC.